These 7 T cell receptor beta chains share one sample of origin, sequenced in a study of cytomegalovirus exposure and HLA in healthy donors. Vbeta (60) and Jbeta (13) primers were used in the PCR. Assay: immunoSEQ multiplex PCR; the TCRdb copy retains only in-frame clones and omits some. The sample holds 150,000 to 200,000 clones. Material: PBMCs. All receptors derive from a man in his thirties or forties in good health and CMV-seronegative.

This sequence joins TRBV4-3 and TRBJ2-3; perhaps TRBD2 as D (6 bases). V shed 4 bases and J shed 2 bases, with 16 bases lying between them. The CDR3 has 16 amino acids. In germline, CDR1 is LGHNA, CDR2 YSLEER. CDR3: CASSPPRLVNTDTQYF. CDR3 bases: TGCGCCAGCAGCCCTCCGAGACTAGTGAACACAGATACGCAGTATTTT.

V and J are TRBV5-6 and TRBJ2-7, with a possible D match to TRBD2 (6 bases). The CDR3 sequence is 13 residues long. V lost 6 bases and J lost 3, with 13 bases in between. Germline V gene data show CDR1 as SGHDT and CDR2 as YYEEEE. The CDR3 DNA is TGTGCCAGCACGGAGGGGAGATTCTACGAGCAGTACTTC. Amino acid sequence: CASTEGRFYEQYF.

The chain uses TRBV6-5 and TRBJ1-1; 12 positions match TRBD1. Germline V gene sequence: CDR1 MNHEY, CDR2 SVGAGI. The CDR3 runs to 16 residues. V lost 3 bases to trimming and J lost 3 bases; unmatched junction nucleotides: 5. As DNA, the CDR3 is TGTGCCAGCAGTTATCAGGGACAGGGGGCGCACACTGAAGCTTTCTTT. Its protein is CASSYQGQGAHTEAFF.

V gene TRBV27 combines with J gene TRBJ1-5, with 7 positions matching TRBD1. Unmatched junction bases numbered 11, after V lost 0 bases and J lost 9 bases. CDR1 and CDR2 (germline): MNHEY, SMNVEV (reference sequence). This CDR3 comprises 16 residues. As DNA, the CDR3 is TGTGCCAGCAGTTTATCCGGGGCAGGGGGTGTGATGCCCCAGCATTTT. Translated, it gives CASSLSGAGGVMPQHF.

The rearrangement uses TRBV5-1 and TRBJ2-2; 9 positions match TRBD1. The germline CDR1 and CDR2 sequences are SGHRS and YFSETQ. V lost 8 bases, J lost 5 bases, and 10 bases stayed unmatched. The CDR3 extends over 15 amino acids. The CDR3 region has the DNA TGCGCCAGTTTGAAGAGTGGGACAGGGACCGGGGAGCTGTTTTTT. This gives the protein CASLKSGTGTGELFF.

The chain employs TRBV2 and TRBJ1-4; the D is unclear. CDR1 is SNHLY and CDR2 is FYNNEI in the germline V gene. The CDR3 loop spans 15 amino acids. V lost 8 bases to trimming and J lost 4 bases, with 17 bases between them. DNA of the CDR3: TGTGCCAGCTGGAGGGAAAAGGGAGGTAATGAAAAACTGTTTTTT. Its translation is CASWREKGGNEKLFF.

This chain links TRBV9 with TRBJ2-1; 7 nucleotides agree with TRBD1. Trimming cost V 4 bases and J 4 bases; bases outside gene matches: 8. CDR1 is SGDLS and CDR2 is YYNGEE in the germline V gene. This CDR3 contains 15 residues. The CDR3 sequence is CASSISGDRYNEQFF. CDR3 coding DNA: TGTGCCAGCAGCATCTCCGGGGACAGATACAATGAGCAGTTCTTC. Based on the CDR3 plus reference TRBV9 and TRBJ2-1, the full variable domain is DSGVTQTPKHLITATGQRVTLRCSPRSGDLSVYWYQQSLDQGLQFLIQYYNGEERAKGNILERFSAQQFPDLHSELNLSSLELGDSALYFCASSISGDRYNEQFFGPGTRLTVL.